This TCR beta chain was sequenced in a study of cytomegalovirus exposure and HLA in healthy donors. Trimming took off 2 bases at V and 7 bases at J, with 11 bases between the two ends. CDR1 and CDR2 (germline): MNHEY, SMNVEV (reference sequence). This CDR3 has 13 residues. Both 60 Vbeta primers and 13 Jbeta primers went into the PCR. The assay was immunoSEQ multiplex PCR, and TCRdb's table has in-frame clones only and misses some. This table holds about 45,000 clones, around 72% found once. The sequencing sample was made of PBMCs. V usage is TRBV27 and J usage is TRBJ2-5; TRBD2 might be the D (6 bases). The source is a woman aged 25 to 39 in good health and CMV-seronegative. DNA of the CDR3: TGTGCCAGCAGTTTAGACGGGAGTGGGACCCAGTACTTC. Protein sequence: CASSLDGSGTQYF.